A selection of T cell receptor beta chains follows, all from one sample in a study of cytomegalovirus exposure and HLA in healthy donors. Clones were read by immunoSEQ multiplex PCR, and TCRdb kept only the in-frame ones, dropping some. The table has approximately 140,000 clones, around 80% seen once. The sequenced sample consisted of PBMCs. All receptors come from a man in his forties in good health and CMV-seronegative. Each CDR3 is given with its conserved first and last residue. The D gene is left open where the match is weak. A row's size may be missing; if present it is once, few, many or a size class.

size: NA; D: NA; J: TRBJ1-4; V: TRBV4-1; CDR3: CASSQEGTGAGEKLFF
size: NA; D: NA; J: TRBJ2-7; V: TRBV28; CDR3: CASSWDLGTYEQYF
size: NA; D: TRBD2; J: TRBJ2-5; V: TRBV19; CDR3: CASSIDLAGSETQYF
size: NA; D: NA; J: TRBJ2-1; V: TRBV29-1; CDR3: CSVEVVRGYNEQFF
size: few; D: TRBD2; J: TRBJ2-5; V: TRBV4-1; CDR3: CASSQDLGSGAEETQYF
size: NA; D: TRBD1; J: TRBJ2-7; V: TRBV7-8; CDR3: CASRQGAYEQYF
size: NA; D: NA; J: TRBJ2-1; V: TRBV19; CDR3: CASSIATGAYNEQFF
size: NA; D: NA; J: TRBJ1-5; V: TRBV10-2; CDR3: CASSGIGQGISNQPQHF
size: NA; D: TRBD2; J: TRBJ2-7; V: TRBV7-2; CDR3: CASSVGGGVSYEQYF
size: once; D: NA; J: TRBJ2-7; V: TRBV5-1; CDR3: CASSYQGYEQYF
size: few; D: TRBD1; J: TRBJ1-2; V: TRBV28; CDR3: CASALPGQGAGYGYTF
size: NA; D: TRBD1; J: TRBJ2-3; V: TRBV19; CDR3: CASSIRQGVADTQYF
size: NA; D: TRBD2; J: TRBJ2-7; V: TRBV9; CDR3: CASSPNLAGAASYEQYF
size: NA; D: NA; J: TRBJ1-5; V: TRBV7-6; CDR3: CASSLAGADQPQHF
size: NA; D: TRBD1; J: TRBJ1-3; V: TRBV6-1; CDR3: CASSQGQGAGNTIYF
size: NA; D: TRBD1; J: TRBJ2-1; V: TRBV14; CDR3: CASSQDPGTGINTMVQFF
size: NA; D: NA; J: TRBJ2-4; V: TRBV7-3; CDR3: CASSLKSGDGNIQYF
size: NA; D: NA; J: TRBJ2-1; V: TRBV12-5; CDR3: CASGVSGAYNEQFF
size: NA; D: TRBD1; J: TRBJ1-1; V: TRBV4-2; CDR3: CASSLRQGAEAFF
size: NA; D: TRBD2; J: TRBJ2-7; V: TRBV30; CDR3: CAWSVSSGGENEQYF
size: once; D: NA; J: TRBJ2-3; V: TRBV30; CDR3: CAWSVLSGTDTQYF
size: NA; D: NA; J: TRBJ2-7; V: TRBV4-3; CDR3: CASSLGLAVDYEQYF
size: NA; D: NA; J: TRBJ2-2; V: TRBV28; CDR3: CASRWGQNTGELFF
size: NA; D: NA; J: TRBJ2-2; V: TRBV29-1; CDR3: CSVEVEGSGELFF
size: once; D: NA; J: TRBJ1-6; V: TRBV6-7; CDR3: CASSYSRNSPLHF
size: once; D: TRBD2; J: TRBJ2-5; V: TRBV7-2; CDR3: CASSLVKGWRTSGGETQYF
size: NA; D: NA; J: TRBJ2-2; V: TRBV19; CDR3: CASSIIQGLGGGELFF
size: NA; D: NA; J: TRBJ2-3; V: TRBV6-6; CDR3: CASSEDTRRGDTQYF
size: once; D: TRBD2; J: TRBJ2-7; V: TRBV9; CDR3: CASSVGTSGSYEQYF
size: NA; D: TRBD2; J: TRBJ2-1; V: TRBV19; CDR3: CASAGGSYNEQFF
size: NA; D: NA; J: TRBJ1-2; V: TRBV19; CDR3: CASSIAHNGYGYTF
size: NA; D: NA; J: TRBJ2-1; V: TRBV28; CDR3: CASSLGGSSYNEQFF
size: NA; D: TRBD2; J: TRBJ2-5; V: TRBV27; CDR3: CASSLQRGAFQETQYF
size: NA; D: TRBD1; J: TRBJ1-2; V: TRBV6-5; CDR3: CASSYSTGGVYGYTF
size: NA; D: NA; J: TRBJ1-2; V: TRBV6-1; CDR3: CASSDRREVTRGYTF
size: few; D: TRBD1; J: TRBJ2-7; V: TRBV5-1; CDR3: CASSLGQGAREQYF
size: NA; D: TRBD1; J: TRBJ1-2; V: TRBV11-2; CDR3: CASSIQGANYGYTF
size: NA; D: TRBD2; J: TRBJ2-1; V: TRBV7-6; CDR3: CASSFLAGSYNEQFF
size: NA; D: TRBD2; J: TRBJ2-7; V: TRBV6-1; CDR3: CASSEVGGGPISYEQYF
size: NA; D: NA; J: TRBJ1-4; V: TRBV7-2; CDR3: CASSLQGSHNEKLFF
size: NA; D: NA; J: TRBJ1-3; V: TRBV11-3; CDR3: CALAGFSGNTIYF
size: NA; D: NA; J: TRBJ1-1; V: TRBV28; CDR3: CASSLSGKDTEAFF
size: NA; D: NA; J: TRBJ1-5; V: TRBV7-8; CDR3: CASSLSEGLGNQPQHF
size: NA; D: TRBD1; J: TRBJ1-6; V: TRBV6-5; CDR3: CASSYQRQGGSPLHF
size: NA; D: TRBD2; J: TRBJ2-7; V: TRBV10-3; CDR3: CATTSGGAYEQYF
size: NA; D: NA; J: TRBJ2-2; V: TRBV6-5; CDR3: CASSKGVDGELFF
size: NA; D: NA; J: TRBJ1-5; V: TRBV27; CDR3: CASSTNSNQPQHF
size: NA; D: TRBD2; J: TRBJ2-7; V: TRBV28; CDR3: CASTNQRGGFNEQYF